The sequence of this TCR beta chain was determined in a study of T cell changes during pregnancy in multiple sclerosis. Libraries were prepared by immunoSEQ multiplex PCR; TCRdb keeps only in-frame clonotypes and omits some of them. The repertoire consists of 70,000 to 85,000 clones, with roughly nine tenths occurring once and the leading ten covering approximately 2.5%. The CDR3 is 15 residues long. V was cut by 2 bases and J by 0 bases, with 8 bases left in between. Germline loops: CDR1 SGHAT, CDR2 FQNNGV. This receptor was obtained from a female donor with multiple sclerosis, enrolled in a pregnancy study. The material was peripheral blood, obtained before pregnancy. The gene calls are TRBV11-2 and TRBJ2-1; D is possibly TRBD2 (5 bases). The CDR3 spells CASSLLGSSYNEQFF. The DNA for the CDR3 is TGTGCCAGCAGCTTACTTGGGAGCTCCTACAATGAGCAGTTCTTC.